The T cell receptor (beta chain) under discussion was sequenced for a study of blood T cell repertoires in COVID-19. Study details: The United States, Italy and Spain provided the acute and convalescent COVID-19 samples. Sample material is recorded as cDNA or gDNA derived from T cells, B-cell-depleted T cells, or PBMCs.

Germline V lookup: CDR1 MGHRA, CDR2 YSYEKL. The trim removed 4 bases at V and 1 base at J, leaving 3 bases unmatched. The CDR3 covers 14 residues. Per the original data handling: Estimation of nucleated cell counts was performed using reference gene primer amplification. TCRdb's table, derived via immunoSEQ multiplex PCR, lists solely in-frame clones and lacks some. V and J calls and clone size are as listed in that table; D and trimming were resolved from the DNA. The sample records a few hundred thousand clones, roughly 86% being singletons. The V and J genes are TRBV4-1 and TRBJ1-2, with 7 bases fitting TRBD1. Specimen: peripheral blood. The origin of this receptor is a woman between 45 and 65 years old with COVID-19, enrolled during active disease. Here the CDR3 reads CASSPGQFNYGYTF. CDR3 nucleotide sequence: TGCGCCAGCAGCCCGGGACAGTTTAACTATGGCTACACCTTC.